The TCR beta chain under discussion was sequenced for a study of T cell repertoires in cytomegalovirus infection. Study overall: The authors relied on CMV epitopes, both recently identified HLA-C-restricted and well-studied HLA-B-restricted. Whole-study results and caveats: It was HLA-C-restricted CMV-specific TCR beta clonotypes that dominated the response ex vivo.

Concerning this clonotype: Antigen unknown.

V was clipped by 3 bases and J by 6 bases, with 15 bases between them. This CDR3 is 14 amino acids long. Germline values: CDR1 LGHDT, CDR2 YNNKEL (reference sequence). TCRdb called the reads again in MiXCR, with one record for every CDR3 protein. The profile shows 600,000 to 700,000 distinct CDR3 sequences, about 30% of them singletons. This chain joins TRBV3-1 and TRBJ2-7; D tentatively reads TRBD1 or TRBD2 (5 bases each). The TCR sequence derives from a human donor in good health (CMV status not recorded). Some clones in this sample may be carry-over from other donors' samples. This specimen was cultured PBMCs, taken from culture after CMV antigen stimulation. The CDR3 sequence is CASSHGREISEQYF. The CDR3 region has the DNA TGTGCCAGCAGCCACGGCAGGGAGATTAGCGAGCAGTACTTC.